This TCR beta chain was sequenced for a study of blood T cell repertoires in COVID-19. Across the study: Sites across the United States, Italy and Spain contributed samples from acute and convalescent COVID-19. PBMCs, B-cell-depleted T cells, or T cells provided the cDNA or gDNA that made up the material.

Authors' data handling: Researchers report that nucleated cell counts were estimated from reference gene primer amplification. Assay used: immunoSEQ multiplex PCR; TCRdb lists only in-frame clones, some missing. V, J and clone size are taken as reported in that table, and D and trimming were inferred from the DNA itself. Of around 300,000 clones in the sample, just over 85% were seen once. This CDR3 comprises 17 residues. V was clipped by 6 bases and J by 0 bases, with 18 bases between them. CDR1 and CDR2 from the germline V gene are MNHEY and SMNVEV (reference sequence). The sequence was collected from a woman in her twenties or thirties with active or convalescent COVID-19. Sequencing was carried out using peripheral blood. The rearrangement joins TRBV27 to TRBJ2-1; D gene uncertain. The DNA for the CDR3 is TGTGCCAGCAGAAGCAGTTTTGGGCCAAGCTCCTACAATGAGCAGTTCTTC. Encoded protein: CASRSSFGPSSYNEQFF.